Presented here are 4 T cell receptor beta chains from one specimen sequenced in a study of T-cell memory formation after mild COVID-19. TCRdb reanalysed the 5' RACE reads using MiXCR and keeps one entry per CDR3 protein. Seen here are roughly 580,000 distinct CDR3 sequences, over 15% observed once, and the top ten hold approximately 12%. Sequenced input: PBMCs or a T cell subset sorted from them (not recorded which). These receptors all stem from an adult woman who had mild COVID-19 (a few samples of this study predate the infection). Cell type and time point are not known.

The rearrangement links TRBV12-3 or TRBV12-4 to TRBJ2-4; a weak D match, TRBD1 (6 bases). Trimming pared 2 bases from V and 0 bases from J, leaving 11 bases between. This CDR3 region has 16 residues. The CDR3 sequence is CASSLRDTVAKNIQYF. The CDR3 DNA is TGTGCCAGCAGTTTACGGGACACGGTAGCCAAAAACATTCAGTACTTC.

Only a few counts were recorded for this clonotype. In DNA, the CDR3 is TGTGCCACCAGCAGAGAAAGACACCAAGAGACCCAGTACTTC. Its protein product is CATSRERHQETQYF. The gene calls are TRBV15 and TRBJ2-5; no reliable D call. The CDR3 covers 14 residues. In germline, CDR1 is LNHNV, CDR2 YYDKDF (reference sequence). Trimming cost V 0 bases and J 0 bases, with 5 bases left between them.

This clonotype was seen many times. This chain joins TRBV9 and TRBJ2-7, with D hard to call. Germline assignment: CDR1 SGDLS and CDR2 YYNGEE. The CDR3 extends over 14 amino acids. Deletions cut 0 bases from V and 0 bases from J, with 7 bases between. CDR3 in DNA: TGTGCCAGCAGCGTAGGGCGGAACTCCTACGAGCAGTACTTC. It codes for CASSVGRNSYEQYF.

Written as DNA, the CDR3 is TGTGCCAGTAGGGGCTTAGTGGCAGAATTCAATCAGCCCCAGCATTTT. It yields the protein CASRGLVAEFNQPQHF. The chain has TRBV19 and TRBJ1-5; no firm D call. Germline loops: CDR1 LNHDA, CDR2 SQIVND (reference sequence). This CDR3 comprises 16 residues. The V end lost 6 bases, the J end lost 3 bases, and 18 bases lay between the germline ends. Full variable domain (missing parts from reference TRBV19 and TRBJ1-5): DGGITQSPKYLFRKEGQNVTLSCEQNLNHDAMYWYRQDPGQGLRLIYYSQIVNDFQKGDIAEGYSVSREKKESFPLTVTSAQKNPTAFYLCASRGLVAEFNQPQHFGDGTRLSIL.